Each of the 16 T cell receptor beta chains below was sequenced from the same sample in a study of post-analysis software for immune sequencing data. Findings and caveats of the study: In patients, TRBV5-6, TRBV5-1 and TRBV20-1 belonged to 4 or 5 TRBV segments found more frequently than in controls.

Researchers reported that TCR beta cDNA libraries carried unique molecular identifiers. TCRdb called the PCR reads again in MiXCR, with one record for every CDR3 protein. There are 820,000 or so distinct CDR3 sequences in the sample; 53% occur only once, and over 4% lies in the top ten. Their specific antigens are unknown. The material sequenced was blood. The receptors were gathered from a girl aged 5 to 17 with multiple sclerosis.

The genes are TRBV5-5 and TRBJ2-3, with 8 bases fitting TRBD2. Germline CDR1 and CDR2: SGHKS and YYEKEE (reference sequence). Trimming cost V 7 bases and J 0 bases; bases outside gene matches: 10. The CDR3 runs to 16 residues. The CDR3 DNA reads as TGTGCCAGCTCCCGCGGGGGGACCACAAGCACAGATACGCAGTATTTT. Amino acids: CASSRGGTTSTDTQYF.

The CDR3 protein is CASSAPPGHPGETEAFF. The CDR3 DNA follows: TGCGCCAGCAGCGCCCCACCGGGACACCCTGGGGAGACTGAAGCTTTCTTT. V gene TRBV5-1 combines with J gene TRBJ1-1; D is possibly TRBD1 (6 bases). V was pared by 4 bases and J by 5 bases, with 24 bases between. Germline V lookup: CDR1 SGHRS, CDR2 YFSETQ. The CDR3 runs 17 residues.

This clonotype was found a few times. J is TRBJ2-7 and V is TRBV7-8; TRBD2 agrees at 13 bases. Germline CDR1 SGHVS, CDR2 FQNEAQ. CDR3 length: 16 amino acids. V lost 5 bases, J lost 0 bases, and 4 bases stayed unmatched. In nucleotides, the CDR3 is TGTGCCAGCAGCCCCCGACTAGCGGGGGGCTCCTACGAGCAGTACTTC. It translates to CASSPRLAGGSYEQYF.

The rearrangement uses TRBV5-1 and TRBJ2-4, with 7 bases lining up with TRBD1. Near its end, the DNA agrees better with TRBJ2-7, so the J call may be wrong. Germline CDR1 and CDR2: SGHRS and YFSETQ. This CDR3 has 14 residues. The CDR3 DNA reads TGCGCCAGCAGCTTGGACAGGGGTCACGACGAGCAGTACTTC. This translates into CASSLDRGHDEQYF.

DNA for the CDR3: TGCAGTGCCCCTTCGACAGGACCCAATTCACCCCTCCACTTT. Translated, it gives CSAPSTGPNSPLHF. The rearrangement uses TRBV20-1 and TRBJ1-6; tentative D call: TRBD1 (6 bases). V was shortened by 6 bases and J by 7 bases, with 16 bases between the two germline ends. Germline V gives CDR1 DFQATT, CDR2 SNEGSKA (reference sequence). CDR3 length equals 14 residues.

This clonotype was found a few times. This chain uses TRBV20-1 with TRBJ2-7, with 10 bases lining up with TRBD2. V lost 6 bases and J lost 1; bases outside the gene matches: 12. Germline V gene data show CDR1 as DFQATT and CDR2 as SNEGSKA (reference sequence). The CDR3 has 16 residues. CDR3 sequence (DNA): TGCAGTGCCCAGACTAGCGGGCCTATATTATCCTACGAGCAGTACTTC. Protein: CSAQTSGPILSYEQYF.

This clonotype was counted a few times. The chain links TRBV20-1 to TRBJ2-1, with TRBD2 matching 8 bases. Germline CDR1 is DFQATT and CDR2 is SNEGSKA (reference sequence). After removal of 3 bases from V and 3 bases from J, the junction contained 4 bases not matched to a gene. The CDR3 runs 14 residues. The CDR3 region has the DNA TGCAGTGCTAGGGCAGCGGGAGTCTACAATGAGCAGTTCTTC. Protein: CSARAAGVYNEQFF.

This chain uses TRBV3-1 with TRBJ2-1; 11 bases match TRBD1. J lost 4 bases, V lost 4 bases, and 6 bases had no gene match. Germline V gene sequence: CDR1 LGHDT, CDR2 YNNKEL (reference sequence). CDR3 length: 16 amino acids. The DNA for the CDR3 is TGTGCCAGCAGCCGATCGGACAGGGGGCCGTACAATGAGCAGTTCTTC. This gives the protein CASSRSDRGPYNEQFF.

The rearrangement links TRBV29-1 to TRBJ1-2; D is unresolved. CDR1 and CDR2 from the germline V gene are SQVTM and ANQGSEA. The V end lost 6 bases, the J end lost 0 bases, and 11 bases lay between the germline ends. There are 13 residues in the CDR3. DNA of the CDR3: TGCAGCGTCAGACCAAGAGCTAACTATGGCTACACCTTC. Protein product: CSVRPRANYGYTF.

The chain recombines TRBV7-2 with TRBJ1-2; D unresolved. V lost 5 bases, J lost 3 bases, and 22 bases lay in between. Germline V gives CDR1 SGHTA, CDR2 FQGNSA. The length of the CDR3 is 17 residues. CDR3 nucleotides: TGTGCCAGCAGCGTCGTAGGTGTATCTCATGAGGACTATGGCTACACCTTC. Translated: CASSVVGVSHEDYGYTF.

In the case of this clonotype: The conserved closing phenylalanine or tryptophan is absent in this CDR3, likely reflecting a read error. The chain carries TRBV12-3 or TRBV12-4 and TRBJ1-5, with D possibly being TRBD1 (6 bases). This CDR3 comprises 13 residues. With 6 bases removed from V and 8 bases from J, the gap between germline ends came to 14 bases. This CDR3 reads CASRGGRLEPQHC. The CDR3 bases are TGTGCCAGCAGGGGGGGCCGACTAGAGCCCCAGCATTGT.

The chain employs TRBV14 and TRBJ2-3, with D perhaps being TRBD1 or TRBD2 (5 bases each). V was pared by 3 bases and J by 3 bases, with 10 bases between. This CDR3 has 14 amino acids. The germline gives CDR1 SGHDN, CDR2 FVKESK. In DNA form, the CDR3 reads TGTGCCAGCAGCCAGGGGACGTTGACAGATACGCAGTATTTT. Amino acid sequence: CASSQGTLTDTQYF.

This chain uses TRBV7-2 with TRBJ1-5; TRBD1 agrees at 9 bases. Trimming removed 5 bases from V and 2 bases from J; junction bases left unmatched: 7. The CDR3 runs 16 residues. Germline V lookup: CDR1 SGHTA, CDR2 FQGNSA. This chain's CDR3 is CASSHGTGTGNQPQHF. CDR3 nucleotide sequence: TGTGCCAGCAGCCACGGGACAGGGACTGGCAATCAGCCCCAGCATTTT.

The chain combines TRBV7-2 with TRBJ1-5, with 7 bases that match TRBD1. CDR3 size: 15 residues. Per the germline V gene, CDR1 is SGHTA and CDR2 is FQGNSA. V shed 5 bases, J shed 7 bases, and the junction held 11 bases outside the gene matches. CDR3 residues: CASSQQQGNSQPQHF. The CDR3 nucleotides read TGTGCCAGCAGCCAGCAACAGGGGAATAGCCAGCCCCAGCATTTT.

V gene TRBV12-5 combines with J gene TRBJ1-1; D gene ambiguous. The germline V gene encodes CDR1 LGHNT and CDR2 FRNRAP. CDR3 length equals 13 residues. The V end lost 4 bases, the J end lost 5 bases, and 11 bases lay between the germline ends. The CDR3: CASGYDVGTEAFF. DNA for the CDR3: TGTGCTAGTGGTTACGACGTGGGAACTGAAGCTTTCTTT.

The chain carries TRBV5-1 and TRBJ1-6; D is possibly TRBD1 (5 bases). Trimming cost V 4 bases and J 7 bases, with 15 bases left between them. The germline CDR1 and CDR2 sequences are SGHRS and YFSETQ. This CDR3 has 15 residues. The CDR3 sequence is CASSGGTAQNSPLHF. The CDR3 nucleotides read TGCGCCAGCAGCGGAGGGACCGCGCAGAATTCACCCCTCCACTTT.